This T cell receptor beta chain was identified during a study of T cells in Graves' hyperthyroidism and ophthalmopathy. Overall study findings and caveats: Ophthalmopathy was separated from stable hyperthyroidism by a 13 V-J model.

There were TCR beta CDR3 regions amplified from RNA transcripts. First-round RT-PCR with HTBI primers amplified the TCR CDR3 region. TCRdb re-derived calls from the multiplex PCR reads in MiXCR, one entry per CDR3 protein. Of about 340,000 distinct CDR3 sequences in the sample, around a sixth were seen once. A few counts support this clonotype. Its antigen is still unknown. The junction had 3 bases not matched to a gene; V was cut back by 4 bases and J by 7 bases. The CDR3 has 13 amino acids. Germline CDR1 is SGHTA and CDR2 is FQGNSA. The PBMCs had their origin in 8.5 to 10 ml of fresh peripheral blood.

This TCR derives from a woman in her forties or fifties with Graves' hyperthyroidism. The chain has TRBV7-2 and TRBJ1-1, with 10 bases fitting TRBD1. The sequenced material came from blood. The CDR3 nucleotides are TGTGCCAGCAGCTCCCGGGACAGGGGTGAAGCTTTCTTT. Its protein is CASSSRDRGEAFF.